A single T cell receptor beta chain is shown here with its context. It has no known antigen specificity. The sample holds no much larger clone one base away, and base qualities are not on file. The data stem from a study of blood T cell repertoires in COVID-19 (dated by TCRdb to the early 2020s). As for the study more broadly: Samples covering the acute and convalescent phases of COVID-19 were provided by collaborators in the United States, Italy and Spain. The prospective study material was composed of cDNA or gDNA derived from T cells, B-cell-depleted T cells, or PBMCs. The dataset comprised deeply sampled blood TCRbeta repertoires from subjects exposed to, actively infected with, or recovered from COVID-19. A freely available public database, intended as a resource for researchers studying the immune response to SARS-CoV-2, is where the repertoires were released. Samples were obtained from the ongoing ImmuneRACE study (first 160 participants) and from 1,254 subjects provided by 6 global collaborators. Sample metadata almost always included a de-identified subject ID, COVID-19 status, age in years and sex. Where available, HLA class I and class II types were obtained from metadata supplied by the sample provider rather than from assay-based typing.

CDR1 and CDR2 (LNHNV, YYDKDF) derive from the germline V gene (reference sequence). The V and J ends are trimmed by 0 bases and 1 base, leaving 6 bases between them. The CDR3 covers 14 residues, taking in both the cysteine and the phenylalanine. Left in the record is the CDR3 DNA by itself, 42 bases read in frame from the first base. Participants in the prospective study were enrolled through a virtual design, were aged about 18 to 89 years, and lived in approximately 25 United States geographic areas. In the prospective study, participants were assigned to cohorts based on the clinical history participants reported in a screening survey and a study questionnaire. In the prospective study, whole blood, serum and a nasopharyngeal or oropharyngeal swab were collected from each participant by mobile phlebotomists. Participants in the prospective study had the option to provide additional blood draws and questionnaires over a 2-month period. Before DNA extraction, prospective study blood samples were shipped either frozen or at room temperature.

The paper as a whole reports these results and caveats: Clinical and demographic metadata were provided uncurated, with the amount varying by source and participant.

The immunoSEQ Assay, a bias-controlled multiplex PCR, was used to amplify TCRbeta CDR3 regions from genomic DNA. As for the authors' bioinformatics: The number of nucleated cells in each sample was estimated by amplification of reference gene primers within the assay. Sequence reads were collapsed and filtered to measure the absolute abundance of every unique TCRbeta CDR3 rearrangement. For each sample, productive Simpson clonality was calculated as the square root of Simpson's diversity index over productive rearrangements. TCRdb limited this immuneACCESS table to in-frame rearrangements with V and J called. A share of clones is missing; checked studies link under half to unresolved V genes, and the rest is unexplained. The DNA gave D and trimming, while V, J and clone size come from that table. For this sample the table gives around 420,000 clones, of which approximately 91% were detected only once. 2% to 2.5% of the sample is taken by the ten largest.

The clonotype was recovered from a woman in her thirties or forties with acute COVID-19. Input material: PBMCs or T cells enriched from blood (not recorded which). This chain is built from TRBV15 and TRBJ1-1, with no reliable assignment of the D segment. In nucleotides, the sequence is TGTGCCACCAGCAGAGATGGGCGGAACACTGAAGCTTTCTTT. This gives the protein CATSRDGRNTEAFF.